These T cell receptor beta chains were read from a single sample in a study of vaccination and CD4 T cells after COVID-19. These receptors have no known antigen. TCRdb itself ran the PCR reads through MiXCR, one entry per CDR3 protein. The sample yields roughly 3,200 distinct CDR3 sequences, approximately 80% seen once. The sequenced sample consisted of CD4+ T cells from blood, cultured in vitro. The receptors here all came from a human donor who had recovered from COVID-19. The CDR3 runs from the conserved cysteine through the conserved F or W. The order of the fields is J gene, V gene, D gene, clone size, CDR3 protein, CDR3 DNA. The D gene is left open where the match is weak. Not all rows give a size; the values are once, few, many and, for expanded clones, a class.

j_gene: TRBJ2-3
v_gene: TRBV20-1
d_gene: TRBD2
abundance: NA
CDR3aa: CSARRPPSSQIAGSTDTQYF
CDR3nt: TGCAGTGCTAGAAGGCCCCCGAGTTCCCAAATAGCGGGTAGCACAGATACGCAGTATTTT

j_gene: TRBJ1-2
v_gene: TRBV29-1
d_gene: NA
abundance: NA
CDR3aa: CSVGDGYTF
CDR3nt: TGCAGCGTTGGGGATGGCTACACCTTC

j_gene: TRBJ2-2
v_gene: TRBV7-6
d_gene: NA
abundance: few
CDR3aa: CASSLRQTTGELFF
CDR3nt: TGTGCCAGCAGCTTAAGACAGACCACCGGGGAGCTGTTTTTT

j_gene: TRBJ2-5
v_gene: TRBV12-3/TRBV12-4
d_gene: TRBD1
abundance: large
CDR3aa: CASSSTSGQGWETQYF
CDR3nt: TGTGCCAGCAGTTCGACGTCGGGACAGGGTTGGGAGACCCAGTACTTC

j_gene: TRBJ1-2
v_gene: TRBV12-3/TRBV12-4
d_gene: NA
abundance: NA
CDR3aa: CASSRIYGYTF
CDR3nt: TGTGCCAGCAGCCGGATATATGGCTACACCTTC

j_gene: TRBJ1-6
v_gene: TRBV5-1
d_gene: NA
abundance: once
CDR3aa: CASARGRADSPLHF
CDR3nt: TGCGCCAGCGCCCGAGGGAGGGCAGATTCACCCCTCCACTTT

j_gene: TRBJ1-2
v_gene: TRBV5-1
d_gene: NA
abundance: NA
CDR3aa: CASSLSGGTNYGYTF
CDR3nt: TGCGCCAGCAGCTTGAGCGGGGGCACCAACTATGGCTACACCTTC

j_gene: TRBJ2-2
v_gene: TRBV7-2
d_gene: NA
abundance: NA
CDR3aa: CASSPQGLVGELFF
CDR3nt: TGTGCCAGCAGTCCCCAGGGGCTGGTCGGGGAGCTGTTTTTT

j_gene: TRBJ1-5
v_gene: TRBV28
d_gene: NA
abundance: NA
CDR3aa: CASSPVRPQHF
CDR3nt: TGTGCCAGCAGCCCCGTTAGGCCCCAGCATTTT

j_gene: TRBJ1-5
v_gene: TRBV20-1
d_gene: TRBD1
abundance: once
CDR3aa: CSASGTGGVGVQPQHF
CDR3nt: TGCAGTGCTAGCGGGACAGGGGGCGTCGGGGTTCAGCCCCAGCATTTT

j_gene: TRBJ1-2
v_gene: TRBV7-6
d_gene: NA
abundance: NA
CDR3aa: CASSLAGYGYTF
CDR3nt: TGTGCCAGCAGCTTAGCGGGGTATGGCTACACCTTC

j_gene: TRBJ1-2
v_gene: TRBV6-1
d_gene: NA
abundance: NA
CDR3aa: CASSEDLRSQTLNYGYTF
CDR3nt: TGTGCCAGCAGTGAAGATTTGAGATCCCAGACCCTTAACTATGGCTACACCTTC

j_gene: TRBJ1-2
v_gene: TRBV23-1
d_gene: NA
abundance: NA
CDR3aa: CASRSGQRDGYTF
CDR3nt: TGCGCCAGCAGGTCTGGACAGAGGGATGGCTACACCTTC

j_gene: TRBJ1-2
v_gene: TRBV9
d_gene: NA
abundance: few
CDR3aa: CASSQISNYGYTF
CDR3nt: TGTGCCAGCAGTCAAATCTCCAACTATGGCTACACCTTC

j_gene: TRBJ1-2
v_gene: TRBV5-1
d_gene: NA
abundance: NA
CDR3aa: CASSPIEGTNGYTF
CDR3nt: TGCGCCAGCAGCCCGATCGAGGGGACAAATGGCTACACCTTC

j_gene: TRBJ1-2
v_gene: TRBV6-1
d_gene: NA
abundance: once
CDR3aa: CASSEARGNSGYTF
CDR3nt: TGTGCCAGCAGTGAAGCAAGGGGGAACAGCGGCTACACCTTC

j_gene: TRBJ1-5
v_gene: TRBV2
d_gene: NA
abundance: once
CDR3aa: CASSPLLFYSNQPQHF
CDR3nt: TGTGCCAGCAGTCCACTCCTTTTTTATAGCAATCAGCCCCAGCATTTT

j_gene: TRBJ2-3
v_gene: TRBV12-3/TRBV12-4
d_gene: NA
abundance: NA
CDR3aa: CASRSGSHTQYF
CDR3nt: TGTGCCAGCAGGAGCGGGTCGCATACGCAGTATTTT

j_gene: TRBJ1-6
v_gene: TRBV20-1
d_gene: NA
abundance: medium-sized
CDR3aa: CSARGGSPLHF
CDR3nt: TGCAGTGCTAGGGGAGGGTCACCCCTCCACTTT

j_gene: TRBJ1-2
v_gene: TRBV28
d_gene: NA
abundance: NA
CDR3aa: CASSRLSYGYTF
CDR3nt: TGTGCCAGCAGCAGATTGAGCTATGGCTACACCTTC

j_gene: TRBJ2-2
v_gene: TRBV16
d_gene: TRBD1
abundance: NA
CDR3aa: CASSTQTGGTGELFF
CDR3nt: TGTGCCAGCAGCACCCAGACAGGGGGCACCGGGGAGCTGTTTTTT

j_gene: TRBJ1-1
v_gene: TRBV7-6
d_gene: TRBD1
abundance: large
CDR3aa: CASSLGTGTGATEAFF
CDR3nt: TGTGCCAGCAGCTTAGGGACCGGGACAGGGGCGACTGAAGCTTTCTTT

j_gene: TRBJ1-2
v_gene: TRBV6-5
d_gene: NA
abundance: NA
CDR3aa: CASSYGVGPYGYTF
CDR3nt: TGTGCCAGCAGTTACGGGGTGGGGCCCTATGGCTACACCTTC

j_gene: TRBJ1-2
v_gene: TRBV2
d_gene: NA
abundance: large
CDR3aa: CASRQNNYGYTF
CDR3nt: TGTGCCAGCAGGCAGAATAACTATGGCTACACCTTC

j_gene: TRBJ1-2
v_gene: TRBV6-1
d_gene: NA
abundance: NA
CDR3aa: CASSEQVYGYTF
CDR3nt: TGTGCCAGCAGTGAACAAGTATATGGCTACACCTTC

j_gene: TRBJ2-5
v_gene: TRBV6-4
d_gene: TRBD1
abundance: few
CDR3aa: CASSLPGTGVETQYF
CDR3nt: TGTGCCAGCAGTCTTCCCGGGACAGGGGTCGAGACCCAGTACTTC

j_gene: TRBJ2-3
v_gene: TRBV7-9
d_gene: NA
abundance: NA
CDR3aa: CASSLVHGDTQYF
CDR3nt: TGTGCCAGCAGCTTAGTTCACGGAGATACGCAGTATTTT

j_gene: TRBJ1-6
v_gene: TRBV20-1
d_gene: TRBD1
abundance: NA
CDR3aa: CSARGTGGSPLHF
CDR3nt: TGCAGTGCTAGAGGGACAGGAGGGTCACCCCTCCACTTT

j_gene: TRBJ2-5
v_gene: TRBV6-1
d_gene: NA
abundance: NA
CDR3aa: CASSSGLGAQETQYF
CDR3nt: TGTGCCAGCAGCTCCGGGCTCGGCGCCCAAGAGACCCAGTACTTC

j_gene: TRBJ1-5
v_gene: TRBV20-1
d_gene: TRBD1
abundance: few
CDR3aa: CSAAGQGGQPQHF
CDR3nt: TGCAGTGCTGCGGGACAGGGAGGTCAGCCCCAGCATTTT

j_gene: TRBJ1-5
v_gene: TRBV27
d_gene: TRBD1
abundance: NA
CDR3aa: CASSAGGDRVYSNQPQHF
CDR3nt: TGTGCCAGCAGCGCGGGGGGGGACAGGGTCTATAGCAATCAGCCCCAGCATTTT

j_gene: TRBJ2-2
v_gene: TRBV6-1
d_gene: NA
abundance: NA
CDR3aa: CASTQAAGLAGELFF
CDR3nt: TGTGCCAGCACTCAGGCCGCGGGTCTAGCCGGGGAGCTGTTTTTT

j_gene: TRBJ2-4
v_gene: TRBV20-1
d_gene: NA
abundance: NA
CDR3aa: CSAVRGGGKNIQYF
CDR3nt: TGCAGTGCTGTCCGGGGTGGAGGCAAAAACATTCAGTACTTC

j_gene: TRBJ1-6
v_gene: TRBV20-1
d_gene: TRBD1
abundance: once
CDR3aa: CSARAGTGSSYNSPLHF
CDR3nt: TGCAGTGCTAGAGCGGGGACAGGGAGCTCCTATAATTCACCCCTCCACTTT

j_gene: TRBJ2-5
v_gene: TRBV10-3
d_gene: NA
abundance: NA
CDR3aa: CAISEQGRETQYF
CDR3nt: TGTGCCATCAGTGAACAGGGTAGGGAGACCCAGTACTTC